A selection of T cell receptor beta chains follows, all from one sample in a study of T cell changes during pregnancy in multiple sclerosis. Assay used: immunoSEQ multiplex PCR; TCRdb lists only in-frame clones, some missing. The repertoire includes more than 75,000 clones, over 90% of them detected once, and 2.5% sits in the top ten. This specimen consisted of peripheral blood, obtained in the third trimester of pregnancy. These receptors were collected from a female donor with multiple sclerosis, enrolled in a pregnancy study. The CDR3 runs from the conserved cysteine through the conserved F or W. The D gene is left open where the match is weak. Size is stated for part of the rows, as once, few or many counts, or as a class when the clone is expanded.

j_gene,abundance,v_gene,d_gene,CDR3aa,CDR3nt
TRBJ1-2,.,TRBV19,.,CASTMGGADYGYTF,TGTGCCAGTACCATGGGGGGGGCGGACTATGGCTACACCTTC
TRBJ2-3,few,TRBV6-1,TRBD2,CASSEEAGGGTDTQYF,TGTGCCAGCAGTGAGGAAGCGGGGGGCGGCACAGATACGCAGTATTTT
TRBJ2-3,.,TRBV13,.,CASSLGAGTQYF,TGTGCCAGCAGCTTGGGGGCAGGTACGCAGTATTTT
TRBJ2-2,.,TRBV6-1,.,CAPPSRDTGELFF,TGTGCCCCTCCCTCACGGGACACCGGGGAGCTGTTTTTT
TRBJ2-3,.,TRBV19,TRBD1,CASSLGLVGQGFKSTDTQYF,TGTGCCAGTAGTTTGGGATTGGTGGGACAGGGGTTTAAAAGCACAGATACGCAGTATTTT
TRBJ2-1,.,TRBV2,TRBD2,CASSVAGRYNEQFF,TGTGCCAGCAGTGTAGCGGGGCGCTACAATGAGCAGTTCTTC
TRBJ1-3,.,TRBV13,.,CASSPRHLGNTIYF,TGTGCCAGCAGCCCCAGGCACCTTGGAAACACCATATATTTT
TRBJ1-4,.,TRBV2,.,CASADSTGGEKLFF,TGTGCCAGCGCCGACAGTACCGGGGGTGAAAAACTGTTTTTT
TRBJ1-4,.,TRBV15,TRBD1,CATSGDRGGKLFF,TGTGCCACCAGCGGGGACAGGGGAGGAAAACTGTTTTTT
TRBJ1-1,.,TRBV5-3,.,CARSGHLRDTEAFF,TGTGCCAGAAGCGGGCATTTGAGGGACACTGAAGCTTTCTTT
TRBJ2-6,.,TRBV7-9,.,CASSSALSSGANVLTF,TGTGCCAGCAGCTCCGCACTAAGCTCTGGGGCCAACGTCCTGACTTTC
TRBJ2-1,.,TRBV7-6,TRBD2,CASSLGGGGVFEQFF,TGTGCCAGCAGCTTAGGCGGCGGGGGTGTTTTTGAGCAGTTCTTC
TRBJ2-5,.,TRBV7-9,.,CASSPRGLNQETQYF,TGTGCCAGCAGCCCAAGGGGGTTAAACCAAGAGACCCAGTACTTC
TRBJ2-2,once,TRBV5-4,TRBD1,CASSLSSQGAIGELFF,TGTGCCAGCAGCTTATCGTCTCAGGGGGCGATCGGGGAGCTGTTTTTT
TRBJ1-6,.,TRBV4-1,.,CASSQDPVGGDDNSPLHF,TGCGCCAGCAGCCAAGATCCCGTTGGAGGGGACGATAATTCACCCCTCCACTTT
TRBJ1-2,.,TRBV19,.,CASSQTGRTLYYGYTF,TGTGCCAGTAGCCAAACGGGGAGGACTCTCTACTATGGCTACACCTTC
TRBJ1-1,.,TRBV6-4,.,CASSEGGGTEAFF,TGTGCCAGCAGTGAGGGGGGGGGCACTGAAGCTTTCTTT
TRBJ2-7,.,TRBV7-6,TRBD1,CASSPISGQGSHEQYF,TGTGCCAGCAGCCCGATTTCGGGACAGGGGTCCCACGAGCAGTACTTC
TRBJ2-5,.,TRBV13,TRBD1,CASSPSTGGYQETQYF,TGTGCCAGCAGCCCTTCGACAGGGGGCTACCAAGAGACCCAGTACTTC
TRBJ2-3,.,TRBV5-1,TRBD1,CASSPYGTGENTQYF,TGCGCCAGCAGCCCCTACGGGACAGGGGAGAATACGCAGTATTTT
TRBJ2-1,.,TRBV11-3,TRBD2,CASSSRLAGGINEQFF,TGTGCCAGCAGCTCAAGACTAGCGGGGGGTATCAATGAGCAGTTCTTC
TRBJ2-1,.,TRBV7-3,TRBD2,CASSLGLAGSNEQFF,TGTGCCAGCAGCTTGGGACTAGCGGGTTCCAATGAGCAGTTCTTC
TRBJ1-2,.,TRBV14,.,CASSQYRADYGYTF,TGTGCCAGCAGCCAATACAGGGCAGACTATGGCTACACCTTC
TRBJ1-2,.,TRBV2,.,CASSEGVVTIGYTF,TGTGCCAGCAGTGAAGGGGTCGTGACAATCGGCTACACCTTC
TRBJ2-7,.,TRBV30,.,CAWSVSLYEQYF,TGTGCCTGGAGTGTGTCCCTATACGAGCAGTACTTC
TRBJ2-2,.,TRBV15,.,CATSRPTDNTGELFF,TGTGCCACCAGCAGACCTACAGATAACACCGGGGAGCTGTTTTTT
TRBJ2-1,.,TRBV7-2,TRBD1,CASSSPDRGGSEQFF,TGTGCCAGCAGCTCGCCAGACAGGGGGGGTAGTGAGCAGTTCTTC
TRBJ1-1,.,TRBV7-7,.,CASSATQNTEAFF,TGTGCTAGCAGCGCCACTCAGAACACTGAAGCTTTCTTT
TRBJ1-2,.,TRBV6-1,.,CASSEGGGYTF,TGTGCCAGCAGTGAGGGGGGTGGCTACACCTTC
TRBJ1-2,.,TRBV19,.,CASSPQGGGNYGYTF,TGTGCCAGTAGTCCTCAGGGTGGTGGGAACTATGGCTACACCTTC
TRBJ2-5,.,TRBV9,TRBD2,CASSGGGQETQYF,TGTGCCAGCAGCGGCGGGGGACAAGAGACCCAGTACTTC
TRBJ1-6,.,TRBV30,TRBD1,CAWTGQGGSPLHF,TGTGCCTGGACTGGACAGGGTGGTTCACCCCTCCACTTT
TRBJ1-3,.,TRBV5-8,.,CASSYGQMSSGNTIYF,TGTGCCAGCAGTTACGGACAGATGAGCTCTGGAAACACCATATATTTT
TRBJ1-2,once,TRBV7-6,.,CASSPNAQGLYGYTF,TGTGCCAGCAGCCCGAACGCACAGGGCCTCTATGGCTACACCTTC
TRBJ2-7,.,TRBV9,TRBD1,CASSAGGTGSHEQYF,TGTGCCAGCAGCGCCGGCGGGACAGGGTCCCACGAGCAGTACTTC
TRBJ2-3,.,TRBV6-5,TRBD1,CASSYVGQGTDTQYF,TGTGCCAGCAGTTACGTTGGACAGGGCACAGATACGCAGTATTTT
TRBJ2-5,.,TRBV2,.,CAIDRGDSETQYF,TGTGCAATAGATAGAGGGGACTCAGAGACCCAGTACTTC
TRBJ1-3,.,TRBV7-9,.,CASSSARATRGDTIYF,TGTGCCAGCAGCTCGGCACGAGCCACCCGGGGAGACACCATATATTTT
TRBJ2-1,.,TRBV6-6,.,CASSYYNYNEQFF,TGTGCCAGCAGTTATTACAACTACAATGAGCAGTTCTTC
TRBJ2-5,.,TRBV28,.,CASSLLRETQYF,TGTGCCAGCAGTTTACTCCGGGAGACCCAGTACTTC
TRBJ2-3,once,TRBV27,.,CASSLSLSVGLDTDTQYF,TGTGCCAGCAGTTTATCTCTCTCCGTGGGGCTCGACACAGATACGCAGTATTTT
TRBJ2-2,.,TRBV7-9,.,CASSFSGSNTGELFF,TGTGCCAGCAGCTTTTCGGGATCTAACACCGGGGAGCTGTTTTTT
TRBJ2-2,.,TRBV10-1,TRBD1,CASSGQGAGELFF,TGCGCCAGCAGTGGACAGGGGGCCGGGGAGCTGTTTTTT
TRBJ2-2,.,TRBV25-1,TRBD1,CASRRQGRYTGELFF,TGTGCCAGCAGGCGACAGGGGAGGTACACCGGGGAGCTGTTTTTT
TRBJ2-5,.,TRBV6-1,.,CAITPPSKNQETQYF,TGTGCCATTACTCCACCCTCGAAAAACCAAGAGACCCAGTACTTC
TRBJ2-7,.,TRBV19,TRBD1,CASSPRDRVSYEQYF,TGTGCCAGTAGTCCTCGGGACAGGGTTTCCTACGAGCAGTACTTC
TRBJ1-2,.,TRBV28,TRBD1,CASSPGTVVYGYTF,TGTGCCAGCAGTCCGGGGACAGTCGTCTATGGCTACACCTTC
TRBJ2-5,.,TRBV11-1,TRBD2,CASSPGPSGGETQYF,TGTGCCAGCAGCCCAGGGCCTAGCGGGGGAGAGACCCAGTACTTC
TRBJ2-3,.,TRBV14,.,CASRPLGTDTQYF,TGTGCCAGCAGGCCATTAGGCACAGATACGCAGTATTTT
TRBJ2-3,.,TRBV2,TRBD1,CASSDRGLGTDTQYF,TGTGCCAGCAGCGACAGGGGGCTGGGCACAGATACGCAGTATTTT
TRBJ1-1,.,TRBV30,.,CAWSVRAWDTEAFF,TGTGCCTGGAGTGTGAGGGCTTGGGACACTGAAGCTTTCTTT